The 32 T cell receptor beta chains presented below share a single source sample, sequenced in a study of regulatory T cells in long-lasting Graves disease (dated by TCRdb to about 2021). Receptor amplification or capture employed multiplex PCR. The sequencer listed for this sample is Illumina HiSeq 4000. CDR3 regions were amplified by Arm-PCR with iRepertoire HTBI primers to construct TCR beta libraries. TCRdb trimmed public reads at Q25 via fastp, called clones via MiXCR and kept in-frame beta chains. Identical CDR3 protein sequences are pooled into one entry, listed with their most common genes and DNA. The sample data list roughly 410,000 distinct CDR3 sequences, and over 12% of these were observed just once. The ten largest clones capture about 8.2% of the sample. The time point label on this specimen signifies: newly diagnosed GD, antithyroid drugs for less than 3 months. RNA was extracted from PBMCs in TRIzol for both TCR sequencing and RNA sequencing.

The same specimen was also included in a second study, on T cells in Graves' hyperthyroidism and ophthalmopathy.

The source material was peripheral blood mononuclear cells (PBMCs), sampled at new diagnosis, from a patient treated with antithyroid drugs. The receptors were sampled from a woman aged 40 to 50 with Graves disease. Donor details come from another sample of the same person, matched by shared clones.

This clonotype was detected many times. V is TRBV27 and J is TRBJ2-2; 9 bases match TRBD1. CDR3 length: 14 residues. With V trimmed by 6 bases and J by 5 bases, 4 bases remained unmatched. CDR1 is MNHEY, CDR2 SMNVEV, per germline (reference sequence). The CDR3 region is CASSPGTGTGELFF. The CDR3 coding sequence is TGTGCCAGCAGCCCCGGGACAGGGACCGGGGAGCTGTTTTTT.

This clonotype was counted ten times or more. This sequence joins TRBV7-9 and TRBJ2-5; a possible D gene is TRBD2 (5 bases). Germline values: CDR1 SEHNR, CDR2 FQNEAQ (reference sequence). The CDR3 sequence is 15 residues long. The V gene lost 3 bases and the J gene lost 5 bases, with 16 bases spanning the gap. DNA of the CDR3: TGTGCCAGCAGCTTGGCAGGACTTCAGCGGGAGACCCAGTACTTC. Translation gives CASSLAGLQRETQYF.

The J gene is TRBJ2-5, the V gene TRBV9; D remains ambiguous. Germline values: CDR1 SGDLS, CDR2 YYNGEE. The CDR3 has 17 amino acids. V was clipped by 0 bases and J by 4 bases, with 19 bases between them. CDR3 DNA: TGTGCCAGCAGCGTAGATGGTAGCTCGCTTTCTGGAGAGACCCAGTACTTC. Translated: CASSVDGSSLSGETQYF.

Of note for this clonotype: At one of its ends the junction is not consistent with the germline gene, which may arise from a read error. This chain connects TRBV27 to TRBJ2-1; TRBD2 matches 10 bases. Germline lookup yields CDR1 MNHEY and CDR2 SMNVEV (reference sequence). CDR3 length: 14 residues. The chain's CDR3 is CASTTSGVYNERFF. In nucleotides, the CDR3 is TGTGCCAGCACAACTAGCGGGGTGTACAATGAGCGGTTCTTC.

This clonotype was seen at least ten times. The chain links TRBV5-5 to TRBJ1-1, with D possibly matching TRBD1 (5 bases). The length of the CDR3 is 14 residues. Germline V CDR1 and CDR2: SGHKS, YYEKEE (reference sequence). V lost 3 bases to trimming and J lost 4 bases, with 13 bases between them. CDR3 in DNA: TGTGCCAGCAGCTGGGACGTTGATGGCACTGAAGCTTTCTTT. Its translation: CASSWDVDGTEAFF.

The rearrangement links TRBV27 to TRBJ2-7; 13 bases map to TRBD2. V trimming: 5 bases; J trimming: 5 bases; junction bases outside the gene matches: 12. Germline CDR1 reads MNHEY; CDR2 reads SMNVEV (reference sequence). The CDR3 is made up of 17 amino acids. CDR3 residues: CASSTRLAGGPVNEQYF. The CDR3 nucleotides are TGTGCCAGCAGTACTCGACTAGCGGGAGGACCAGTTAACGAGCAGTACTTC.

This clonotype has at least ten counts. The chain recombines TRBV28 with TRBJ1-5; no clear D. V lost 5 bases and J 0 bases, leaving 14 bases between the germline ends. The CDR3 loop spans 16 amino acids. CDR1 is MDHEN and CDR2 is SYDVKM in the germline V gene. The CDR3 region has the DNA TGTGCCAGCAGTCCGGCTCGGGGTCGTAGCAATCAGCCCCAGCATTTT. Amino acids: CASSPARGRSNQPQHF.

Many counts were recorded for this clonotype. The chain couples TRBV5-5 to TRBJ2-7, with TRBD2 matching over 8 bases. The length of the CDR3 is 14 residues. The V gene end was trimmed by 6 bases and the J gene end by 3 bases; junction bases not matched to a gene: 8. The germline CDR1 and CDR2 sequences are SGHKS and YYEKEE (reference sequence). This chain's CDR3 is CASTPGGSGYEQYF. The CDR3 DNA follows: TGTGCCAGCACCCCGGGGGGGAGTGGCTACGAGCAGTACTTC.

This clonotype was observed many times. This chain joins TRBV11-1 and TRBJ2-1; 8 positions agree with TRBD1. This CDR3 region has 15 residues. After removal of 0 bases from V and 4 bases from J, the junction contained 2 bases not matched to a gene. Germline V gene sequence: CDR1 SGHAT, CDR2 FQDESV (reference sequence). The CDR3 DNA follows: TGTGCCAGCAGCTTAGCGGGACAGGAGTACAATGAGCAGTTCTTC. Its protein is CASSLAGQEYNEQFF.

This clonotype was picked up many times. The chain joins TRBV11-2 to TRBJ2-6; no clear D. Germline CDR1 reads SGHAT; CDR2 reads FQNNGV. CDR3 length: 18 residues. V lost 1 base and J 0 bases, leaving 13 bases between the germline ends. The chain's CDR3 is CASSLGWSLASGANVLTF. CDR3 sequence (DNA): TGTGCCAGCAGCTTAGGGTGGTCGCTGGCCTCTGGGGCCAACGTCCTGACTTTC.

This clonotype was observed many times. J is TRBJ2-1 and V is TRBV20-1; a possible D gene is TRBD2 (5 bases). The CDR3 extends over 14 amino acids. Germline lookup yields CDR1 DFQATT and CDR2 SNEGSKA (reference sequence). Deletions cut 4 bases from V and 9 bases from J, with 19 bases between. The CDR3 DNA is TGCAGTGCTAAAACTACCGACGGGGTGGGTGAGCAGTTCTTC. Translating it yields CSAKTTDGVGEQFF.

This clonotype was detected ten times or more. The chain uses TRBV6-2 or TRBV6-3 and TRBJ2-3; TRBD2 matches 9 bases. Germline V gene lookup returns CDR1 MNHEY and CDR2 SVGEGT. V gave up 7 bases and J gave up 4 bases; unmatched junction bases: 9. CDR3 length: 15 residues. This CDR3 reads CASTSGASGADTQYF. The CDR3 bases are TGTGCCAGCACCTCTGGCGCTAGCGGGGCAGATACGCAGTATTTT.

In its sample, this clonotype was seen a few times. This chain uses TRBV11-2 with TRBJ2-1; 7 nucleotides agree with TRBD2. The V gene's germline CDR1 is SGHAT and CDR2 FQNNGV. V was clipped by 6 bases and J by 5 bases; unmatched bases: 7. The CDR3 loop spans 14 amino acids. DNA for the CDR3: TGTGCCAGCAGAAATATTCGGGGGGACAATGAGCAGTTCTTC. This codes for CASRNIRGDNEQFF. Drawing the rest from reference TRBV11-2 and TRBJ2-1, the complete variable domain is EAGVAQSPRYKIIEKRQSVAFWCNPISGHATLYWYQQILGQGPKLLIQFQNNGVVDDSQLPKDRFSAERLKGVDSTLKIQPAKLEDSAVYLCASRNIRGDNEQFFGPGTRLTVL.

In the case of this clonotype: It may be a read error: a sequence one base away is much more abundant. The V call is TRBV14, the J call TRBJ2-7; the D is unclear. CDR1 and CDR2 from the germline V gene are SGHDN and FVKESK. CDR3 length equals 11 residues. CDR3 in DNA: TGTGCCGGCAGCCTCCTTCACGAGCAGTACTTC. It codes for CAGSLLHEQYF. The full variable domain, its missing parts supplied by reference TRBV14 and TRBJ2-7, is EAGVTQFPSHSVIEKGQTVTLRCDPISGHDNLYWYRRVMGKEIKFLLHFVKESKQDESGMPNNRFLAERTGGTYSTLKVQPAELEDSGVYFCAGSLLHEQYFGPGTRLTVT.

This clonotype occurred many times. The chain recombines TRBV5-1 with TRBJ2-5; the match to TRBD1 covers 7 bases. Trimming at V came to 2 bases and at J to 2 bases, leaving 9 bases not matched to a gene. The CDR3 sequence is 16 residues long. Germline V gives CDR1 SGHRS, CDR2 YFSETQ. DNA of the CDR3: TGCGCCAGCAGCTTCGCCCCGGGACAGACACAAGAGACCCAGTACTTC. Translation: CASSFAPGQTQETQYF.

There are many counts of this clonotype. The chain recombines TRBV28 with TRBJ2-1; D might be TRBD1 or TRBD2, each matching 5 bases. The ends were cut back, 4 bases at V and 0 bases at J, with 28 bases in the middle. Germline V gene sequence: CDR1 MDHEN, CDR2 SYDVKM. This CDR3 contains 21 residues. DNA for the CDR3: TGTGCCAGCAGTTCACACCTTCTCGGGACCTCTCTCTTAAGCTCCTACAATGAGCAGTTCTTC. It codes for CASSSHLLGTSLLSSYNEQFF.

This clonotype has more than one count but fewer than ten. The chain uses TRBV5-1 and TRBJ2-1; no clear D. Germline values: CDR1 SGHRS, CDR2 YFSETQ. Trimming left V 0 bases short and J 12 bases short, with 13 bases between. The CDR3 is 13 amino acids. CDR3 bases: TGCGCCAGCAGCTTGGATAGTGGGGTGCGGCAGTTCTTC. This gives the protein CASSLDSGVRQFF.

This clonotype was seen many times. This chain's CDR3 is CASSLGGGTATDTQYF. CDR3 sequence (DNA): TGTGCCAGCAGCCTTGGAGGCGGGACCGCCACAGATACGCAGTATTTT. The chain recombines TRBV28 with TRBJ2-3, with D maybe TRBD2 (6 bases). The CDR3 spans 16 residues. V lost 6 bases to trimming and J lost 2 bases, with 18 bases between them. Germline values: CDR1 MDHEN, CDR2 SYDVKM.

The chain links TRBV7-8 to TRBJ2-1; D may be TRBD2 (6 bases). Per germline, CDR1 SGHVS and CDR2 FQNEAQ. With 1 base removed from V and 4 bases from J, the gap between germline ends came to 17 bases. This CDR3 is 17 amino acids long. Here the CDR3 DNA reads TGTGCCAGCAGCTTAGAAGTGTGGGTAGCGGAGTACAATGAGCAGTTCTTC. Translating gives CASSLEVWVAEYNEQFF.

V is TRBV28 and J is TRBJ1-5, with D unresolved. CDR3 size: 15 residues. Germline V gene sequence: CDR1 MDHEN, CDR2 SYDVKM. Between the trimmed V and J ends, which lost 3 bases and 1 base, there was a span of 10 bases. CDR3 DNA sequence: TGTGCCAGCAGTTTGGACGGATCGAGCAATCAGCCCCAGCATTTT. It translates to CASSLDGSSNQPQHF.

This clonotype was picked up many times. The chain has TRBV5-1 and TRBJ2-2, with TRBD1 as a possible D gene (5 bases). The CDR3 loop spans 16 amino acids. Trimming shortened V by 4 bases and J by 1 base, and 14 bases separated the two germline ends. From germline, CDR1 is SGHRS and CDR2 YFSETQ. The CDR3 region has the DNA TGCGCCAGCAGCCCGTCAGGGCGACTGAACACCGGGGAGCTGTTTTTT. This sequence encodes CASSPSGRLNTGELFF.

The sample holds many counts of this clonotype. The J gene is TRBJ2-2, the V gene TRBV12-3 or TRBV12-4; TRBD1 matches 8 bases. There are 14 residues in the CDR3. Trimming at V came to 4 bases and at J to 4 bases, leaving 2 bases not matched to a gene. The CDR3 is CASSSGQVTGELFF. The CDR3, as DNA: TGTGCCAGCAGTTCGGGACAGGTCACCGGGGAGCTGTTTTTT.

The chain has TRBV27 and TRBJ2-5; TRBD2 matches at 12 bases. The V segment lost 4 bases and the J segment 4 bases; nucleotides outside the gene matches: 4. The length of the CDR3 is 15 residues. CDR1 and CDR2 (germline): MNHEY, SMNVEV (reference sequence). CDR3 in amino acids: CASSSTSGGRETQYF. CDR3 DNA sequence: TGTGCCAGCAGTTCGACTAGCGGGGGTCGAGAGACCCAGTACTTC.

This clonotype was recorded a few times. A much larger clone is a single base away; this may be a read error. The CDR3: CASSLGTSGNLYTDTQYF. Written as DNA, the CDR3 is TGTGCCAGCAGTTTAGGGACTAGCGGGAACCTATACACAGATACGCAGTATTTT. The rearrangement links TRBV27 to TRBJ2-3; the match to TRBD2 covers 13 bases. This CDR3 contains 18 residues. The trim removed 2 bases at V and 2 bases at J, leaving 7 bases unmatched. Germline loops: CDR1 MNHEY, CDR2 SMNVEV (reference sequence).

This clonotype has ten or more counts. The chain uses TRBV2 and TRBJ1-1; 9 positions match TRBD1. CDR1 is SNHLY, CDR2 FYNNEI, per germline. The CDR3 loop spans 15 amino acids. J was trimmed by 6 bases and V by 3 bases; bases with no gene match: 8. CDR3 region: CASSDHRGLDAEAFF. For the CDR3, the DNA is TGTGCCAGCAGTGACCACAGGGGGCTCGACGCTGAAGCTTTCTTT.

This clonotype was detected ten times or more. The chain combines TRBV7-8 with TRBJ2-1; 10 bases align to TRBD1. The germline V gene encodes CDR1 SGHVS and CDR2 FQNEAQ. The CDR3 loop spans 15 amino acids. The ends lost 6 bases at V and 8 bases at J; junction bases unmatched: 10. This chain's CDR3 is CASRAPGQGNYEQFF. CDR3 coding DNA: TGTGCCAGCAGGGCCCCGGGACAGGGGAATTATGAGCAGTTCTTC.

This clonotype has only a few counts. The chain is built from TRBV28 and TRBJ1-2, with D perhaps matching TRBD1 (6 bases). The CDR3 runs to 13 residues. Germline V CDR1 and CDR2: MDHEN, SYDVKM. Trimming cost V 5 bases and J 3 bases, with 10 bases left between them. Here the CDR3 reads CASSEQGDYGYTF. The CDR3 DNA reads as TGTGCCAGCAGTGAACAGGGAGACTATGGCTACACCTTC.

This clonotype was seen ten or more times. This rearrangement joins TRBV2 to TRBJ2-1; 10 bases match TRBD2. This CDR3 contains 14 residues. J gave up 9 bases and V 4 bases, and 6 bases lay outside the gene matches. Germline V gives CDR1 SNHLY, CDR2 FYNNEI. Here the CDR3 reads CASSALAGDAEQFF. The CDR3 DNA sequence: TGTGCCAGCAGTGCCCTAGCGGGAGATGCTGAGCAGTTCTTC.

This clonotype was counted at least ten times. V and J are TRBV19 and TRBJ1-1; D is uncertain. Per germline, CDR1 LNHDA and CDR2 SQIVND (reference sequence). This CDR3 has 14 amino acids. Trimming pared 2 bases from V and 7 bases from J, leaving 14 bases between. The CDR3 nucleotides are TGTGCCAGTAGTATAAATCCGGGAAACGGTGAAGCTTTCTTT. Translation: CASSINPGNGEAFF.

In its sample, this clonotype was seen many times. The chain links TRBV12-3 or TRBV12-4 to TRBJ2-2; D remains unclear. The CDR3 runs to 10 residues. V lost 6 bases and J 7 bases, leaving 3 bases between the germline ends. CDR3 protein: CASSFGELFF. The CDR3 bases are TGTGCCAGCAGCTTCGGGGAGCTGTTTTTT.

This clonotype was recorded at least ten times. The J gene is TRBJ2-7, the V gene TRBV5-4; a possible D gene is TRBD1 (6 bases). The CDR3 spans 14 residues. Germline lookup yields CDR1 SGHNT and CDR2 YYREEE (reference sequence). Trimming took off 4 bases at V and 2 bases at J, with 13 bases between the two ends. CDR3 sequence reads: CASSLDSIAYEQYF. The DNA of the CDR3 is TGTGCCAGCAGCCTGGACAGTATCGCCTACGAGCAGTACTTC.

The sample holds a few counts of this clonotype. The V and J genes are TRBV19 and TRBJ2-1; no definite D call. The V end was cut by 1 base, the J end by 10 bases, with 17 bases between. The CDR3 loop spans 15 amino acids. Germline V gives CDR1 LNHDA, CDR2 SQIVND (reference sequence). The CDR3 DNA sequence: TGTGCCAGTAGTATAGGCTGGGCCGGGTTCAAAGAGCAGTTCTTC. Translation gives CASSIGWAGFKEQFF. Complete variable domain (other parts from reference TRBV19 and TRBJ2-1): DGGITQSPKYLFRKEGQNVTLSCEQNLNHDAMYWYRQDPGQGLRLIYYSQIVNDFQKGDIAEGYSVSREKKESFPLTVTSAQKNPTAFYLCASSIGWAGFKEQFFGPGTRLTVL.